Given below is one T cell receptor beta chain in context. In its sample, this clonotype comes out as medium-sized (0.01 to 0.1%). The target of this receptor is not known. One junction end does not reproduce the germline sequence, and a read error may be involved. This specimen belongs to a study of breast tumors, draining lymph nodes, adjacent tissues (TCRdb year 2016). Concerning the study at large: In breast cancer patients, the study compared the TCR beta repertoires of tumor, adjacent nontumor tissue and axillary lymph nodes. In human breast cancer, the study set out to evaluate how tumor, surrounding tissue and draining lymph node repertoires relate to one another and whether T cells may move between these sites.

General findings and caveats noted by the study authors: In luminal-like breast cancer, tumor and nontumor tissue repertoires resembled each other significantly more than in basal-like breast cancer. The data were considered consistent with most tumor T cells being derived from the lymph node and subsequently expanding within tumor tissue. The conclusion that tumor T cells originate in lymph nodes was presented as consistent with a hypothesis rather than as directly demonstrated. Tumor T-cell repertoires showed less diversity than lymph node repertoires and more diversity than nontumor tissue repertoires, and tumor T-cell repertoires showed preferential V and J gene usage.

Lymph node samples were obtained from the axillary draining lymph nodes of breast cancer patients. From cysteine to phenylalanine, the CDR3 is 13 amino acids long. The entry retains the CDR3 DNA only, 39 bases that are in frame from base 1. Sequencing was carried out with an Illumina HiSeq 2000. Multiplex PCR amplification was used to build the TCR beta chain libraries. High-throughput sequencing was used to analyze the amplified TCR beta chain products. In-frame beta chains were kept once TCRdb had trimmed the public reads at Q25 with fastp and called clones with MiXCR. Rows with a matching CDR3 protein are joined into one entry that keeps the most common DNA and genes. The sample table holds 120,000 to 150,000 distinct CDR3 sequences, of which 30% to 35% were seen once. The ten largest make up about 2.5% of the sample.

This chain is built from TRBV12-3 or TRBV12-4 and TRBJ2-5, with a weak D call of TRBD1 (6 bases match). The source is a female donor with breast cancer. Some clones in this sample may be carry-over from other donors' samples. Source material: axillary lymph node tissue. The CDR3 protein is CASSPTGRETQYF. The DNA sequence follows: TGCGCCAGCAGCCCAACAGGGCGAGAGACCCAGTACTTC.